This T cell receptor beta chain was obtained from a study of OX40 agonist ivuxolimab in advanced cancers. Concerning the study at large: The costimulatory receptor OX40 (CD134) was targeted by ivuxolimab, a fully human IgG2 agonistic monoclonal antibody. Partial responses were achieved by three dose-escalation patients, of whom one had hepatocellular carcinoma and two had cutaneous melanoma. Prior anti-PD-1, anti-PD-L1 or anti-CTLA-4 therapy was permitted, and 30% to 50% of dose-escalation patients had received checkpoint inhibitors. Peripheral TCRbeta sequencing aimed to test whether ivuxolimab altered TCR sequence diversity and caused clonal T-cell expansion. Intravenous ivuxolimab was administered to patients every 2 weeks at six dose levels: 0.01, 0.1, 0.3, 1.5, 3 and 10 mg/kg. Of the approximately 50 dose-escalation patients, hepatocellular carcinoma was present in about 20, melanoma in approximately 15, renal cell carcinoma in 9 and head and neck cancer in 9. A male proportion of 82.7% and a mean age of approximately 55 years, ranging from about 23 to 79, were recorded for the dose-escalation cohort. The monotherapy dose-escalation portion (N ≈ 55 patients) of the phase I ivuxolimab trial is reported in the paper.

Genomic DNA was isolated from the sorted cells so that the TCRbeta CDR3 region could be sequenced. The immunoSEQ Assay was used to sequence the TCRbeta CDR3 regions. This is the immuneACCESS table as TCRdb keeps it, with only in-frame sequences that have V and J called. A part of the clones is gone; compared with another copy, unresolved V genes explain less than half, and the rest is unexplained. In this sample the table shows 98,000 or so clones, less than 95% of which occur a single time. Over 0.6% of the sample goes to the ten largest clones. The research as a whole found: Clonal expansion of both CD4+ and CD8+ blood T cells was observed from baseline to week 6 at doses 0.1 to 3.0 mg/kg. Low levels of normalized T-cell clonal expansion were also seen in some patients who did not respond. The antigen specificity of the clonally expanded peripheral T cells was not determined. In the 0.1-3.0 mg/kg groups, partial responders were among the patients with the lowest normalized peripheral clonal expansion, particularly in CD8+ T cells. After ivuxolimab, expanded clones were on average more numerous among CD8+ T cells than among CD4+ T cells.

To note about this clone: Its antigen target is currently unknown. No base quality information exists; no much larger clone differs at one position.

Patients with autoimmune disease history or receiving systemic immunosuppression were excluded from the trial. In every dose cohort, peripheral blood was drawn for TCR sequencing at baseline, cycle 4 day 1, and cycle 7 day 1. Samples came from an open-label, multicenter, first-in-human phase I dose-escalation trial of ivuxolimab. Adults with locally advanced or metastatic melanoma, renal cell, hepatocellular, or head and neck squamous cell carcinoma were enrolled in the trial. CD4+ and CD8+ T cells were sorted separately from peripheral blood before TCR sequencing. The sequence was obtained from an adult with an advanced solid tumor such as melanoma, head and neck, liver or kidney cancer. Sequences were derived from CD4+ or CD8+ T cells sorted from blood, sampled in a trial of the OX40 agonist ivuxolimab.

This receptor has the CDR3 CASSPPTGRSPLHF. The nucleotide sequence is TGTGCCAGCAGCCCCCCGACAGGACGGTCACCCCTCCACTTT. In this chain, TRBV7-8 is recombined with TRBJ1-6; a tentative D call is TRBD1 (6 bases match). The CDR3 runs 14 residues from the cysteine to the phenylalanine. Only CDR3 DNA is held: 42 bases, read in frame from base 1. The germline V gene supplies CDR1 SGHVS and CDR2 FQNEAQ. The V end loses 5 bases and the J end loses 10 bases, and a stretch of 15 bases separates them.